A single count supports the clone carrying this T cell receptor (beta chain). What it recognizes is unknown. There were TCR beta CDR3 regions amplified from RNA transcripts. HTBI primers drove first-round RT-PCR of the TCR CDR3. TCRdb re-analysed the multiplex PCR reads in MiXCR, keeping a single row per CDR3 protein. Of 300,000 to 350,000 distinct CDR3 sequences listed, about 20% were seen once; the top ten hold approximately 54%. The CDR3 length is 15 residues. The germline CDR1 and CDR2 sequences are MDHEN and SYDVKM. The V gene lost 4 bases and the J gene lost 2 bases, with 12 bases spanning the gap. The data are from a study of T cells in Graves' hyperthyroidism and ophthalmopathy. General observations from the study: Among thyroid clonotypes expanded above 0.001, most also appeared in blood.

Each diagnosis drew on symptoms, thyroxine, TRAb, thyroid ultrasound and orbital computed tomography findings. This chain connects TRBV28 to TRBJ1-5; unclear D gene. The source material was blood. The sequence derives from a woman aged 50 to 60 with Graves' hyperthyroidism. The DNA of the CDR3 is TGTGCCAGCAGTTCGGGGTCGGAAGGCAATCAGCCCCAGCATTTT. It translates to CASSSGSEGNQPQHF.